The next 8 T cell receptor beta chains were all read from a single sample in a study of cytomegalovirus exposure and HLA in healthy donors. PCR used 60 Vbeta primers and 13 Jbeta primers. The method was immunoSEQ multiplex PCR; TCRdb's version includes in-frame clones alone and lacks a portion of them. This table has 100,000 or so clones, around three quarters appearing once. The sample consisted of PBMCs. These receptors originate from a middle-aged man in good health and CMV-seropositive.

This clone was counted a few times. The gene calls are TRBV28 and TRBJ2-5; D call uncertain. CDR3 size: 16 residues. Deletions cut 5 bases from V and 0 bases from J, with 16 bases between. CDR1 is MDHEN and CDR2 is SYDVKM in the germline V gene. CDR3 nucleotides: TGTGCCAGCAGTCTGCCCCGCGGCGGCTACCAAGAGACCCAGTACTTC. This encodes CASSLPRGGYQETQYF.

The chain is built from TRBV19 and TRBJ2-4; 10 bases align to TRBD1. Germline CDR1 LNHDA, CDR2 SQIVND (reference sequence). This CDR3 contains 15 residues. Trimming removed 6 bases from V and 7 bases from J; junction bases left unmatched: 9. The CDR3 spells CASSLRQGATNIQYF. CDR3 DNA: TGTGCCAGTAGCCTCCGACAGGGGGCGACCAACATTCAGTACTTC. Full variable domain (missing parts from reference TRBV19 and TRBJ2-4): DGGITQSPKYLFRKEGQNVTLSCEQNLNHDAMYWYRQDPGQGLRLIYYSQIVNDFQKGDIAEGYSVSREKKESFPLTVTSAQKNPTAFYLCASSLRQGATNIQYFGAGTRLSVL.

The chain links TRBV4-1 to TRBJ2-5; 8 bases align to TRBD2. This CDR3 comprises 16 residues. Germline V gene data show CDR1 as MGHRA and CDR2 as YSYEKL. The V and J ends lost 3 bases and 4 bases, in that order; junction bases with no gene match: 10. The DNA of the CDR3 is TGCGCCAGCAGCCAGGTTAGCGGGAAGGGGGTAGAGACCCAGTACTTC. Its protein is CASSQVSGKGVETQYF.

The chain has TRBV6-6 and TRBJ1-1; the D gene is possibly TRBD1 (6 bases). The CDR3 is 14 residues long. Per the germline V gene, CDR1 is MNHNY and CDR2 is SVGAGI (reference sequence). Trimming removed 6 bases at V and 4 bases at J, with 15 bases between. For the CDR3, the DNA is TGTGCCAGCAGCCCCGGGGGGGCTTCCACTGAAGCTTTCTTT. This gives the protein CASSPGGASTEAFF.

The genes are TRBV7-6 and TRBJ1-1; the match to TRBD1 covers 8 bases. Per germline, CDR1 SGHVS and CDR2 FNYEAQ. This CDR3 has 13 amino acids. V trimming: 5 bases; J trimming: 5 bases; junction bases outside the gene matches: 4. Here the CDR3 reads CASSPRGRTEAFF. CDR3 in DNA: TGTGCCAGCAGCCCCAGGGGGCGAACTGAAGCTTTCTTT.

The V and J genes are TRBV11-2 and TRBJ2-4; the D gene is possibly TRBD2 (7 bases). Germline assignment: CDR1 SGHAT and CDR2 FQNNGV. Trimming pared 6 bases from V and 9 bases from J, leaving 24 bases between. The CDR3 covers 16 residues. The CDR3 DNA reads TGTGCCAGCAGGCGAGAGGGGGGGGGCCGATCCGGCATTCAGTACTTC. Amino acid sequence: CASRREGGGRSGIQYF.

A few counts support this clone. This rearrangement joins TRBV9 to TRBJ2-1; no definite D call. The CDR3 is 15 residues long. Looked up from germline, CDR1 is SGDLS and CDR2 is YYNGEE. V shed 0 bases and J shed 0 bases, with 7 bases lying between them. The CDR3: CASSVGRSSYNEQFF. The CDR3 DNA reads TGTGCCAGCAGCGTAGGGCGGAGCTCCTACAATGAGCAGTTCTTC.

The chain employs TRBV13 and TRBJ2-7; TRBD1 might be the D (6 bases). Between the trimmed V and J ends, which lost 5 bases and 1 base, there was a span of 21 bases. Per the germline V gene, CDR1 is PRHDT and CDR2 is FYEKMQ (reference sequence). There are 17 residues in the CDR3. The CDR3 is CASSPSLETGTSYEQYF. CDR3 coding DNA: TGTGCCAGCAGCCCCAGCCTCGAGACCGGGACATCCTACGAGCAGTACTTC.